This T cell receptor (beta chain) came from a study of T cell clonality in common variable immunodeficiency (dated by TCRdb to the mid-2010s). General study outcomes and caveats: Fewer deletions and N-nucleotide insertions were reportedly observed in CVID TCRbeta sequences, and highly modified clones with 13 or more V deletions were reportedly absent from CVID TCRbeta sequences. Even though DNA input was equal, the average per sample came to 82,000 or so unique sequences for controls compared with roughly 30,000 for CVID samples. TCRbeta clonality was higher in CVID subjects than in healthy controls (t-test p = 0.018), and the increase was most characteristic of about a third of subjects. It was noted by the authors that sequencing of the repertoires of T cell subpopulations would be needed to clarify the cause of the increased clonality in CVID. Healthy controls shared more TCRbeta clones with each other than CVID subjects shared among themselves (p < 0.0001). Differences among patients in the CVID cohort limited the correlations between repertoire features and clinical complications.

CVID samples and control samples contributed equivalent amounts of genomic DNA as sequencing input. For every sample, a 60 bp segment covering the rearranged TCRbeta CDR3 region was amplified and then sequenced. The immunoSEQ assay, a bias-corrected multiplex PCR combined with high-throughput sequencing, was used to amplify TCRbeta. As for how the authors treated the data: Every unique nucleotide sequence was considered a clone and was annotated with V, D and J genes, copy number and frequency. Sequences were labeled productive if in frame, and non-productive if out of frame or containing stop codons. As previously described, clonality was computed from Shannon's entropy. The predicted amino acid sequences of productive clones were used to derive the mean CDR3 Kyte-Doolittle hydropathy. Using the R hclust function, scaled V gene usage was clustered hierarchically with Manhattan distance and complete linkage. Sharing of clones by CDR3 amino acid sequence was evaluated through resampling of 12 repertoires per group over 100 rounds. The repertoires were searched for 60 to 75 published EBV-specific TCRbeta sequences and 245 published CMV-specific TCRbeta sequences. Analysis left out a couple of CVID samples that produced under 10,000 sequences, so 35 to 50 CVID repertoires remained. TCRdb took over this immuneACCESS table, retaining in-frame rearrangements with V and J assigned. Such tables are incomplete; in checked studies, under half of the missing clones stem from an unresolved V gene, and the remainder is unexplained. V, J and clone size are taken as reported in that table, and D and trimming were inferred from the DNA itself. For this sample, about 39,000 clones are listed, none of them singletons. 2.5% to 3% of the sample lies in the top ten.

Most of the CVID patients and most of the healthy controls were of Caucasian heritage. Heparinized peripheral whole blood samples of roughly 5 to 8 ml were obtained from each donor. Genomic DNA from adults with common variable immune deficiency (CVID) and from healthy adult controls was the source for sequencing TCRbeta CDR3 repertoires. There were around 22 healthy adult volunteers in the control group (around twelve female and roughly ten male), ranging in age from about 20 to 70 years, with a mean age of around 34. Diluted blood was density-centrifuged over Hypaque 1077 or Ficoll-Paque to isolate peripheral blood mononuclear cells. Genomic DNA was extracted from unsorted mononuclear cells by Qiagen column purification or by a centrifugation-based method. From the germline V gene (reference sequence), CDR1 is LNHDA and CDR2 is SQIVND. The CDR3 contains 12 residues, cysteine and phenylalanine counted. Shown are 27 bases from within the CDR3, in frame from base 1.

With respect to this clone: The clone's antigen remains unknown. The DNA ends 3 residues before the CDR3 does, and the rest of the CDR3 is filled in from the germline J gene.

Sequencing used peripheral blood mononuclear cells. The TCR was taken from a person aged 18-70 years in good health. The chain is assembled from TRBV19 and TRBJ2-3, with the D gene not confidently named. For the CDR3, the sequence is CASRGFNQPQYF. Incomplete CDR3 DNA: TGTGCCAGTAGAGGGTTCAATCAGCCG.